This T cell receptor (beta chain) was recorded in a study of T cell changes during pregnancy in multiple sclerosis. Sequencing was performed with immunoSEQ multiplex PCR; in TCRdb, only in-frame clones are kept and a portion is missing. The sample includes some 95,000 clones, over 80% of them seen just once. V lost 1 base, J lost 3 bases, and 13 bases lay in between. The CDR3 contains 16 residues. Germline V lookup: CDR1 SGHDN, CDR2 FVKESK. This sequence originates from a female donor with multiple sclerosis, enrolled in a pregnancy study. V is TRBV14 and J is TRBJ2-4; D perhaps matches TRBD2 (5 bases). The input for sequencing was peripheral blood, taken in the first trimester of pregnancy. This chain's CDR3 is CASSQGEGWGKNIQYF. CDR3 nucleotide sequence: TGTGCCAGCAGCCAAGGAGAGGGCTGGGGCAAAAACATTCAGTACTTC. The full variable domain, rest sourced from reference TRBV14 and TRBJ2-4, is EAGVTQFPSHSVIEKGQTVTLRCDPISGHDNLYWYRRVMGKEIKFLLHFVKESKQDESGMPNNRFLAERTGGTYSTLKVQPAELEDSGVYFCASSQGEGWGKNIQYFGAGTRLSVL.